This T cell receptor (beta chain) was retrieved from a study of CD8 T cells in ankylosing spondylitis (dated by TCRdb to 2017 to 2019). For the wider study: The study set out to find disease-linked TCR variants by profiling T cell receptor beta repertoires in ankylosing spondylitis patients and healthy donors. Peripheral blood was sampled, and synovial fluid was additionally collected from ankylosing spondylitis patients. The whole study cohort included some 100 healthy donors and about two dozen ankylosing spondylitis patients. Overall study results and their limits: The disease-linked clones were reported as significantly enriched in matched synovial fluid samples from ankylosing spondylitis patients. In peripheral blood, the disease-linked clones were found at relatively low frequencies and had a CD8+ phenotype. Some TCR beta motif variants had previously been reported in synovial fluid and blood of reactive arthritis patients, which suggested common disease-initiation mechanisms. Blood from ankylosing spondylitis patients appeared to be characterized by a TCR beta motif made up of about 8 highly homologous amino acid variants.

Notes on this clonotype: The antigen it recognizes is unknown. It has no much larger one-base neighbor in the sample; base qualities were not kept.

Looking up the germline V gene yields CDR1 SGHNT and CDR2 YENEEA. Between the V and J ends, shortened by 3 bases and 6 bases respectively, the junction contains 12 bases. There are 14 amino acids in the CDR3, from cysteine to phenylalanine inclusive. The only DNA kept is the CDR3, 42 bases in frame from the first base. TCRdb names Illumina HiSeq 2500 as the instrument used. TCR beta libraries were prepared by quantitative 5'-RACE with molecular barcodes. The original methods were these. Disease-linked TCR variants were identified with a new computational method built on a probabilistic model of VDJ rearrangement. Starting from the raw public reads, TCRdb applied fastp trimming at Q25, assembled clones with MiXCR and retained in-frame beta chains. Every distinct CDR3 protein forms one entry, paired with its most common genes and DNA. The V and J calls come from TCRdb's annotation, not from the publication. The sample includes a few hundred thousand distinct CDR3 sequences, with 12% observed a single time. Of the sample, around 7% is held by the ten largest clones.

The sequence derives from a male donor with ankylosing spondylitis. Sequences were obtained from blood, either unsorted or a sorted T cell fraction (not recorded which). The sequence links TRBV11-3 to TRBJ2-1; too little of a D gene remains to name it. The nucleotide sequence reads as follows: TGTGCCAGCAGCTTCGTTTCAATGGGCAATGAGCAGTTCTTC. Translated, this gives CASSFVSMGNEQFF.